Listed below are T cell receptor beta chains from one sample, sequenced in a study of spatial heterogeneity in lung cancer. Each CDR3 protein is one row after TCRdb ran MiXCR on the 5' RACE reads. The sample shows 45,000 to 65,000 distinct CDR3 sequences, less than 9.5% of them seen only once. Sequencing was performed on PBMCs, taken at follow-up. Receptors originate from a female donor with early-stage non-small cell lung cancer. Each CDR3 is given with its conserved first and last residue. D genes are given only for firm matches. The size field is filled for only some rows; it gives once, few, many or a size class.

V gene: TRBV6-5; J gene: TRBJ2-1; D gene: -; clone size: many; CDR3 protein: CASSYSQRVSYNEQFF; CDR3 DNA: TGTGCCAGCAGTTATTCCCAGCGGGTCTCCTACAATGAGCAGTTCTTC
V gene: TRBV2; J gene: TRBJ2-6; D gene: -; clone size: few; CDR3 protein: CASSIRGTGANVLTF; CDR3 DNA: TGTGCCAGCAGCATCAGGGGTACTGGGGCCAACGTCCTGACTTTC
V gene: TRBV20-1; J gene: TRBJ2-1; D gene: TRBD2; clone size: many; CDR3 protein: CSATDWAGGRTYNEQFF; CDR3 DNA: TGCAGTGCTACCGATTGGGCGGGGGGCCGAACCTACAATGAGCAGTTCTTC
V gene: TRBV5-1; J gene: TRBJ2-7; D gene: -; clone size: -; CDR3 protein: CASSWVTGGSYEQYF; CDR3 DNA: TGCGCCAGCAGCTGGGTGACAGGAGGCTCCTACGAGCAGTACTTC
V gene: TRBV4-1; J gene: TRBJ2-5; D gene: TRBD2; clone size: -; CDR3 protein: CASRSGGSETQYF; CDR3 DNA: TGCGCCAGCAGGTCGGGGGGATCGGAGACCCAGTACTTC
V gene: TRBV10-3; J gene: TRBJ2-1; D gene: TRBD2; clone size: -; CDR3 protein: CAINPREGYNEQFF; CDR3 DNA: TGTGCCATCAATCCCAGGGAGGGCTACAATGAGCAGTTCTTC
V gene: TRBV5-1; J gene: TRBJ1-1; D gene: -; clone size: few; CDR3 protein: CASSLEAGKNTEAFF; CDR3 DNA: TGCGCCAGCAGCTTGGAGGCAGGGAAGAACACTGAAGCTTTCTTT
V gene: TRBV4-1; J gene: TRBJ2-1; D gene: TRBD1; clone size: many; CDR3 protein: CASSQDGTGAGYNEQFF; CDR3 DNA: TGCGCCAGCAGCCAAGATGGGACAGGGGCAGGGTACAATGAGCAGTTCTTC
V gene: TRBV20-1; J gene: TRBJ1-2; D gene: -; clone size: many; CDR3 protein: CSARVHSSGGYTF; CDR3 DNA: TGCAGTGCTAGGGTGCATTCCTCCGGTGGCTACACCTTC
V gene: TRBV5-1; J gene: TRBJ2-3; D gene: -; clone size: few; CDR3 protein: CASSDGTFRADTQYF; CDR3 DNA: TGCGCCAGCAGCGATGGGACTTTCCGAGCAGATACGCAGTATTTT
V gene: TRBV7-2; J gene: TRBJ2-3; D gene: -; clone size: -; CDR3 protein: CASSLGLRGRGDTQYF; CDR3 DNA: TGTGCCAGCAGCTTAGGCCTCAGGGGGAGGGGAGATACGCAGTATTTT
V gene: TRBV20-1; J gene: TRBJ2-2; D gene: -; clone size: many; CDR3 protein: CSAAGTPMSTGELFF; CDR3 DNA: TGCAGTGCTGCCGGGACACCTATGAGCACCGGGGAGCTGTTTTTT
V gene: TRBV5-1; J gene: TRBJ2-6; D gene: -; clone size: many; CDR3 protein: CASSPYRLSGANVLTF; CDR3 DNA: TGCGCCAGCAGCCCTTACCGTCTCTCTGGGGCCAACGTCCTGACTTTC
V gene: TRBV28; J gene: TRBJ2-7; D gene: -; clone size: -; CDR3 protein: CASARAFSSYEQYF; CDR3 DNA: TGTGCCAGCGCTCGAGCCTTTAGCTCCTACGAGCAGTACTTC
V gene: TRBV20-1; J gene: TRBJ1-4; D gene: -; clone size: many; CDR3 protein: CSARGPTEGNEKLFF; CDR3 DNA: TGCAGTGCTAGGGGGCCGACAGAGGGTAATGAAAAACTGTTTTTT
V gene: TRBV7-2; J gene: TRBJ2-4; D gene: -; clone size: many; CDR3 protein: CASSLVPRGDIQYF; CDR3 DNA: TGTGCCAGCAGCTTAGTTCCCAGGGGAGACATTCAGTACTTC
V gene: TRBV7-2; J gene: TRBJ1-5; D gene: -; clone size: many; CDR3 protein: CASSLSTIANQPQHF; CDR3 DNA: TGTGCCAGCAGCTTAAGTACGATAGCAAATCAGCCCCAGCATTTT
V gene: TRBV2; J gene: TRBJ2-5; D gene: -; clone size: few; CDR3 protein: CASSAPGQETQYF; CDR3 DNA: TGTGCCAGCAGTGCTCCGGGGCAAGAGACCCAGTACTTC
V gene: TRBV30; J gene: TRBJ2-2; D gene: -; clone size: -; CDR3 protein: CAWSVNTGELFF; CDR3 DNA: TGTGCCTGGAGCGTGAACACCGGGGAGCTGTTTTTT
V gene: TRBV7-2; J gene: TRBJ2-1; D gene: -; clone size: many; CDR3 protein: CASSLGGPGVGPNEQFF; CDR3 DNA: TGTGCCAGCAGCTTAGGCGGGCCCGGGGTGGGACCCAATGAGCAGTTCTTC
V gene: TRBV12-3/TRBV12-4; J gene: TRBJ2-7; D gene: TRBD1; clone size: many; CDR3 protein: CASSYKGQGQYEQYF; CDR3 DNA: TGTGCCAGCAGTTACAAGGGACAGGGTCAGTACGAGCAGTACTTC
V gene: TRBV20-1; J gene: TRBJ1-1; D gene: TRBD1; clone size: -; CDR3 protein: CSEPGQGGTEAFF; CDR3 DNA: TGCAGCGAACCCGGACAGGGTGGCACTGAAGCTTTCTTT
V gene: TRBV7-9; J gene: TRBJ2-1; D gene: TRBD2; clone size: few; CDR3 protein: CASSSGAGAYNEQFF; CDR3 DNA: TGTGCCAGCAGCTCAGGAGCGGGGGCCTACAATGAGCAGTTCTTC
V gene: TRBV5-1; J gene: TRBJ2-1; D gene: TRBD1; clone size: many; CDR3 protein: CASSPGTGGQYNEQFF; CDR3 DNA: TGCGCCAGCAGCCCCGGGACAGGGGGCCAATACAATGAGCAGTTCTTC
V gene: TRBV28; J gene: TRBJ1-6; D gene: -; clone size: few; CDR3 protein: CASSDSDNSPLHF; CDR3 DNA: TGTGCCAGCAGTGACAGTGATAATTCACCCCTCCACTTT
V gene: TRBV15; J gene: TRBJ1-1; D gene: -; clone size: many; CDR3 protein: CATSRDRGDTEAFF; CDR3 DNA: TGTGCCACCAGCAGAGATCGAGGGGACACTGAAGCTTTCTTT
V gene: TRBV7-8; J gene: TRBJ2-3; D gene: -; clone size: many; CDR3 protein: CASSLRGDGTDTQYF; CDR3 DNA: TGTGCCAGCAGCTTGAGGGGGGATGGCACAGATACGCAGTATTTT
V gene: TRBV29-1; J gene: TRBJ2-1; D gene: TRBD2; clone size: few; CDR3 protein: CSVEWLAGILREQFF; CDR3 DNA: TGCAGCGTTGAGTGGCTAGCGGGGATTCTCAGAGAGCAGTTCTTC
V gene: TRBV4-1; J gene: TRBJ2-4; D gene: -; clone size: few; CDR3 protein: CASSQALGRAKNIQYF; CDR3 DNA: TGCGCCAGCAGCCAAGCATTAGGACGTGCCAAAAACATTCAGTACTTC